What follows is one TCR beta chain and its context. The data were taken from a study of early T cells in non-severe SARS-CoV-2 infection. Attachment of unique molecular identifiers was made to individual cDNA molecules. Each CDR3 protein gets one entry after TCRdb re-called the 5' RACE reads with MiXCR. The sample yields around 84,000 distinct CDR3 sequences, roughly an eighth seen once. The CDR3 is 15 residues long. Per germline, CDR1 SGHTA and CDR2 FQGNSA. Trimming removed 5 bases at V and 0 bases at J, with 13 bases between. Source material: whole blood. The source of this sequence is an adult who was a healthcare worker with PCR-confirmed SARS-CoV-2 infection or an uninfected control (not recorded which). J is TRBJ1-2 and V is TRBV7-2; D gene unclear. CDR3 residues: CASSPTQRPNYGYTF. CDR3 nucleotides: TGTGCCAGCAGCCCGACTCAACGCCCTAACTATGGCTACACCTTC.